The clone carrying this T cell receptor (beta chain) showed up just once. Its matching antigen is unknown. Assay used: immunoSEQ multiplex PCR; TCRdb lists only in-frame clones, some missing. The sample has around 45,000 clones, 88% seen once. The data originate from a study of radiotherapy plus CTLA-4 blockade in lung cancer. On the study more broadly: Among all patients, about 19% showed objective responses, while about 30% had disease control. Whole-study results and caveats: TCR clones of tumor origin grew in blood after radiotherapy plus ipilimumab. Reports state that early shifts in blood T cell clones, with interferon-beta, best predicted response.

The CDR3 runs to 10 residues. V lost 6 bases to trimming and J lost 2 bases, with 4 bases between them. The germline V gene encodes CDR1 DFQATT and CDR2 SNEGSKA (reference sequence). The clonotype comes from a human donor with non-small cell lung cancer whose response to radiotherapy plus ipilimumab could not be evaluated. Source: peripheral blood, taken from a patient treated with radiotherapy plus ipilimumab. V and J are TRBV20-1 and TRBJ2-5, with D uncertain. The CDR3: CSATQETQYF. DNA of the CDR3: TGCAGTGCAACACAAGAGACCCAGTACTTC.